This T cell receptor (beta chain) was found in a study of T cell changes during pregnancy in multiple sclerosis. V lost 1 base and J lost 10; bases outside the gene matches: 13. Germline V gene data show CDR1 as MNHEY and CDR2 as SMNVEV (reference sequence). The CDR3 consists of 18 residues. Data came from immunoSEQ multiplex PCR; TCRdb stores just in-frame clones and leaves some out. The sample lists tens of thousands of clones, roughly 90% seen once, with approximately 5% in the top ten. This clone was seen only once. The clonotype was recovered from a female donor with multiple sclerosis, enrolled in a pregnancy study. Sequencing used CD8+ T cells from peripheral blood mononuclear cells, obtained before pregnancy. The chain is built from TRBV27 and TRBJ2-2, with TRBD2 matching over 12 bases. The CDR3 DNA reads as TGTGCCAGCAGTTTATGGTCTAGCGGGGGGGGCGGGCACGAGGAGCTGTTTTTT. This sequence encodes CASSLWSSGGGGHEELFF.